Following are 30 T cell receptor beta chains from one sample sequenced in a study of T-cell reconstitution after alpha-beta-depleted transplantation in children. Researchers prepared the TCRbeta library using unique molecular identifiers, the study reports. TCRdb re-called the PCR reads with MiXCR, one entry per CDR3 protein. The table lists some 550,000 distinct CDR3 sequences, around 20% of them singletons, with approximately 3% in the top ten. The sample here was PBMCs from the stem cell graft donor, taken from the stem cell graft. The origin of the receptors is a human donor who donated a stem cell graft to a child with acute lymphoblastic leukemia.

As concerns this clonotype: One end of the junction fails to match germline, which may point to a read error. The gene calls are TRBV12-3 or TRBV12-4 and TRBJ2-7; 8 bases are a match to TRBD1. The CDR3 loop spans 15 amino acids. The CDR3 region has the DNA TGTGCCAGCAGCTTAGACCGGGACAGGTACTACGAGCAGTACTTC. It yields the protein CASSLDRDRYYEQYF.

This clonotype has just a few counts. The chain carries TRBV20-1 and TRBJ2-7; the D gene is possibly TRBD2 (7 bases). Per the germline V gene, CDR1 is DFQATT and CDR2 is SNEGSKA (reference sequence). Trimming shortened V by 3 bases and J by 4 bases, and 13 bases separated the two germline ends. The CDR3 sequence is 13 residues long. The CDR3 DNA reads TGCAGTGCTAGCAGGGAGGGGGAGTACGAGCAGTACTTC. Protein: CSASREGEYEQYF.

The chain recombines TRBV6-1 with TRBJ2-5; 7 positions match TRBD2. Trimming at V came to 6 bases and at J to 0 bases, leaving 4 bases not matched to a gene. Germline values: CDR1 MNHNS, CDR2 SASEGT. CDR3 length: 14 amino acids. CDR3 amino acids: CASSSAGYQETQYF. CDR3 DNA: TGTGCCAGCAGCTCAGCGGGGTACCAAGAGACCCAGTACTTC.

V usage is TRBV10-3 and J usage is TRBJ1-1; the D is unclear. The CDR3 is 16 amino acids. The germline V gene encodes CDR1 ENHRY and CDR2 SYGVKD. V was clipped by 0 bases and J by 3 bases, with 14 bases between them. The CDR3 bases are TGTGCCATCAGTGAGTCGGGCGGAGTCGGTGACACTGAAGCTTTCTTT. This translates into CAISESGGVGDTEAFF.

The chain's CDR3 is CASSLAPWAEAFF. CDR3 DNA sequence: TGCGCCAGCAGCTTGGCCCCGTGGGCTGAAGCTTTCTTT. The chain links TRBV5-1 to TRBJ1-1; D remains unclear. Germline CDR1 and CDR2: SGHRS and YFSETQ. This CDR3 has 13 residues. V gave up 0 bases and J gave up 6 bases, with 9 bases separating them.

This clonotype was seen ten or more times. This chain links TRBV5-1 with TRBJ2-1, with 10 bases fitting TRBD1. Germline V gives CDR1 SGHRS, CDR2 YFSETQ. The CDR3 has 15 amino acids. With V trimmed by 4 bases and J by 5 bases, 6 bases remained unmatched. CDR3 nucleotide sequence: TGCGCCAGCAGCCCGGGACAGGGGAACCACAATGAGCAGTTCTTC. It specifies CASSPGQGNHNEQFF.

The CDR3 sequence: CSVELAEETQYF. DNA of the CDR3: TGCAGCGTTGAACTAGCGGAAGAGACCCAGTACTTC. This chain joins TRBV29-1 and TRBJ2-5, with 7 bases identical to TRBD2. Germline V gives CDR1 SQVTM, CDR2 ANQGSEA. This CDR3 is built from 12 residues. J was trimmed by 3 bases and V by 2 bases; bases with no gene match: 0.

This clonotype was seen only once. The V call is TRBV7-3, the J call TRBJ2-3; 16 bases align to TRBD2. Germline-derived CDR1 and CDR2 are SGHTA and FQGTGA. V lost 4 bases to trimming and J lost 6 bases; unmatched junction nucleotides: 7. There are 17 residues in the CDR3. The CDR3 is CASSSGTSGRGIDTQYF. The CDR3 nucleotides read TGTGCCAGCAGCTCAGGGACTAGCGGGAGGGGCATTGATACGCAGTATTTT.

This clonotype was counted between two and nine times. V is TRBV7-9 and J is TRBJ2-5; TRBD1 or TRBD2 may be the D gene (5 bases each). This CDR3 is 15 amino acids long. V gave up 3 bases and J gave up 5 bases, with 16 bases separating them. Per germline, CDR1 SEHNR and CDR2 FQNEAQ (reference sequence). CDR3 region: CASSLDRGYRETQYF. In nucleotides, the CDR3 is TGTGCCAGCAGCTTGGACCGGGGCTACCGGGAGACCCAGTACTTC. The whole variable domain, filled in from reference TRBV7-9 and TRBJ2-5, reads DTGVSQNPRHKITKRGQNVTFRCDPISEHNRLYWYRQTLGQGPEFLTYFQNEAQLEKSRLLSDRFSAERPKGSFSTLEIQRTEQGDSAMYLCASSLDRGYRETQYFGPGTRLLVL.

This clonotype was detected a few times. The gene calls are TRBV7-9 and TRBJ2-3; D is undetermined. This CDR3 is 14 amino acids long. Between the trimmed V and J ends, which lost 5 bases and 2 bases, there was a span of 11 bases. Germline values: CDR1 SEHNR, CDR2 FQNEAQ (reference sequence). The CDR3 DNA reads as TGTGCCAGCAGCCCCCCCGACCTCACAGATACGCAGTATTTT. Translation gives CASSPPDLTDTQYF.

This clonotype occurred a few times. The V gene is TRBV2, the J gene TRBJ2-1; 9 bases line up with TRBD2. The CDR3 has 16 amino acids. J was trimmed by 8 bases and V by 6 bases; bases with no gene match: 14. Germline assignment: CDR1 SNHLY and CDR2 FYNNEI. The CDR3, as DNA: TGTGCCAGCAGCCCCCGCGCGGGAGGGCTGGTAGATGAGCAGTTCTTC. Its protein product is CASSPRAGGLVDEQFF.

V gene TRBV11-1 combines with J gene TRBJ2-7; TRBD1 matches at 7 bases. The J segment lost 6 bases and the V segment lost 5 bases, leaving 13 bases of the junction unmatched. Germline assignment: CDR1 SGHAT and CDR2 FQDESV (reference sequence). The CDR3 is 15 residues long. The CDR3 sequence: CASSDLRGQVGEQYF. CDR3 in DNA: TGTGCCAGCAGCGACCTGAGGGGGCAGGTAGGCGAGCAGTACTTC.

This clonotype was seen many times. The V and J genes are TRBV6-4 and TRBJ2-3, with D possibly being TRBD1 (6 bases). Germline V gene sequence: CDR1 MRHNA, CDR2 SNTAGT. Deletions cut 5 bases from V and 6 bases from J, with 18 bases between. The CDR3 sequence is 15 residues long. Here the CDR3 reads CASSKSSGVTDTQYF. CDR3 bases: TGTGCCAGCAGTAAATCCTCAGGGGTTACCGATACGCAGTATTTT.

The chain uses TRBV15 and TRBJ2-3; 8 bases line up with TRBD2. Germline V CDR1 and CDR2: LNHNV, YYDKDF (reference sequence). The CDR3 is 17 amino acids. Trimming took 3 bases from V and 4 from J; bases not matched to a gene: 12. Here the CDR3 DNA reads TGTGCCACCAGCAGGCCCCTCGGGGGGGGCGCATCAGATACGCAGTATTTT. It is translated as CATSRPLGGGASDTQYF.

This clonotype was counted between two and nine times. The chain has TRBV5-1 and TRBJ2-1; 11 positions agree with TRBD1. The CDR3 length is 14 residues. Germline V gives CDR1 SGHRS, CDR2 YFSETQ. V dropped 3 bases and J dropped 6; count of bases not matched to a gene: 2. CDR3 in amino acids: CASSWGTGGNEQFF. The DNA for the CDR3 is TGCGCCAGCAGCTGGGGGACAGGGGGCAATGAGCAGTTCTTC.

The V gene is TRBV7-3, the J gene TRBJ2-2; D may be TRBD1 (6 bases). V lost 3 bases to trimming and J lost 1 base, with 12 bases between them. This CDR3 comprises 16 residues. The germline V gene has CDR1 SGHTA and CDR2 FQGTGA. This chain's CDR3 is CASSFRGSQNTGELFF. The CDR3 DNA is TGTGCCAGCAGCTTTAGGGGGAGCCAGAACACCGGGGAGCTGTTTTTT.

This clonotype was seen more than once but under ten times. At one end, the junction sequence differs from germline, possibly due to a read error. The V gene is TRBV4-1, the J gene TRBJ1-6, with D uncertain. Per germline, CDR1 MGHRA and CDR2 YSYEKL. The CDR3 consists of 12 residues. The CDR3 DNA reads as TGCGCCAGCAGCCAGACCTATTCAGCCCTCCACTTT. Translating gives CASSQTYSALHF.

The gene calls are TRBV12-3 or TRBV12-4 and TRBJ2-2; the D is unclear. This CDR3 spans 17 amino acids. V lost 3 bases, J lost 5 bases, and 19 bases lay in between. CDR3 residues: CASSLRTPSRRTGELFF. The CDR3 nucleotides are TGTGCCAGCAGTTTGAGGACCCCCAGTCGTAGGACCGGGGAGCTGTTTTTT.

The chain employs TRBV19 and TRBJ2-1; 12 nucleotides align to TRBD2. Trimming took 5 bases from V and 8 from J; bases not matched to a gene: 10. The CDR3 extends over 16 amino acids. Germline V gene sequence: CDR1 LNHDA, CDR2 SQIVND (reference sequence). The DNA for the CDR3 is TGTGCCAGTAGTGGCCTAGCGGGAGGGTTAGGCGATGAGCAGTTCTTC. Translating it yields CASSGLAGGLGDEQFF.

The chain couples TRBV19 to TRBJ2-1; D not resolved. The V and J ends lost 3 bases and 7 bases respectively, with 10 bases between them. The CDR3 is made up of 13 amino acids. Germline V gives CDR1 LNHDA, CDR2 SQIVND (reference sequence). CDR3 loop: CASSIWLTNEQFF. The CDR3 nucleotides are TGTGCCAGTAGTATTTGGCTAACTAATGAGCAGTTCTTC.

V and J are TRBV12-3 or TRBV12-4 and TRBJ2-7; weak D call: TRBD1 (5 bases). This CDR3 comprises 17 residues. Trimming shortened V by 2 bases and J by 2 bases, and 19 bases separated the two germline ends. CDR3 DNA sequence: TGTGCCAGCAGTTTAACTGAATCGGCGTCAGGGCCCTACGAGCAGTACTTC. This translates into CASSLTESASGPYEQYF.

The rearrangement joins TRBV7-8 to TRBJ1-5; tentative D call: TRBD1 (5 bases). Germline V gives CDR1 SGHVS, CDR2 FQNEAQ. The CDR3 sequence is 18 residues long. V was shortened by 4 bases and J by 2 bases, with 21 bases between the two germline ends. In DNA form, the CDR3 reads TGTGCCAGCAGCTCAGTCAGGGTGTGGGATGATGGCAATCAGCCCCAGCATTTT. Its translation: CASSSVRVWDDGNQPQHF.

This clonotype was detected many times. The chain carries TRBV5-1 and TRBJ2-7, with 8 bases that match TRBD1. This CDR3 spans 13 amino acids. Germline V CDR1 and CDR2: SGHRS, YFSETQ. J was trimmed by 3 bases and V by 4 bases; bases with no gene match: 3. The CDR3 DNA is TGCGCCAGCAGCGAGGGACAGGACTACGAGCAGTACTTC. Encoded protein: CASSEGQDYEQYF.

The J gene is TRBJ2-7, the V gene TRBV15; 8 nucleotides align to TRBD2. The CDR3 sequence is 14 residues long. CDR1 LNHNV and CDR2 YYDKDF come from the germline V gene (reference sequence). Germline trimming cut 4 bases from V and 3 bases from J; bases unmatched to any gene: 5. CDR3 coding DNA: TGTGCCACCAGCACCGGGACTAGGCGCTACGAGCAGTACTTC. It specifies CATSTGTRRYEQYF.

The rearrangement joins TRBV19 to TRBJ2-5; D not certain. V lost 6 bases and J 2 bases, leaving 22 bases between the germline ends. The germline V gene has CDR1 LNHDA and CDR2 SQIVND (reference sequence). The CDR3 runs 17 residues. The CDR3 protein is CASSLLVRVGSQETQYF. CDR3 sequence (DNA): TGTGCCAGTAGCTTATTAGTTAGAGTGGGATCGCAAGAGACCCAGTACTTC. Full variable domain (remainder filled in from reference TRBV19 and TRBJ2-5): DGGITQSPKYLFRKEGQNVTLSCEQNLNHDAMYWYRQDPGQGLRLIYYSQIVNDFQKGDIAEGYSVSREKKESFPLTVTSAQKNPTAFYLCASSLLVRVGSQETQYFGPGTRLLVL.

This sequence joins TRBV5-1 and TRBJ2-2; perhaps TRBD2 as D (6 bases). Trimming stripped 4 bases from V and 6 bases from J, with 10 bases between. CDR1 SGHRS and CDR2 YFSETQ come from the germline V gene. The CDR3 covers 13 residues. CDR3 region: CASSEGRSGELFF. Here the CDR3 DNA reads TGCGCCAGCAGCGAGGGGAGGTCCGGGGAGCTGTTTTTT.

The chain's CDR3 is CASILVLNTGELFF. In DNA form, the CDR3 reads TGTGCCAGCATCCTCGTACTGAACACCGGGGAGCTGTTTTTT. The chain joins TRBV9 to TRBJ2-2, with D unresolved. The CDR3 totals 14 residues. V was trimmed by 6 bases and J by 1 base, leaving 10 bases between them. Germline CDR1 and CDR2: SGDLS and YYNGEE.

The rearrangement links TRBV12-3 or TRBV12-4 to TRBJ2-5; D is possibly TRBD1 (5 bases). The CDR3 contains 14 residues. Trimming removed 7 bases at V and 4 bases at J, with 16 bases between. The CDR3 is CASNLDSLLETQYF. CDR3 nucleotides: TGTGCCAGCAACCTCGACAGTCTTCTAGAGACCCAGTACTTC.

This clonotype has a single count. The chain combines TRBV11-1 with TRBJ2-7, with TRBD2 as a possible D gene (5 bases). The CDR3 loop spans 20 amino acids. The V end was cut by 5 bases, the J end by 0 bases, with 29 bases between. Germline V gives CDR1 SGHAT, CDR2 FQDESV (reference sequence). CDR3 amino acids: CASSTFPSFQGPEGSYEQYF. CDR3 DNA sequence: TGTGCCAGCAGCACATTCCCCTCTTTCCAAGGGCCCGAGGGCTCCTACGAGCAGTACTTC.

Only a few counts were recorded for this clonotype. This rearrangement joins TRBV7-6 to TRBJ2-7; maybe TRBD2 (5 bases). The V end lost 2 bases, the J end lost 5 bases, and 10 bases lay between the germline ends. This CDR3 spans 13 amino acids. Per germline, CDR1 SGHVS and CDR2 FNYEAQ. The CDR3 DNA sequence: TGTGCCAGCAGCTTATTTTACGGGAACGAGCAGTACTTC. Encoded protein: CASSLFYGNEQYF.